This record covers a single T cell receptor beta chain. Its antigen is currently unknown. Profiled with immunoSEQ multiplex PCR; TCRdb holds only in-frame clones, not every one. The table lists about 73,000 clones, 90% of them singletons, with approximately 4.1% in the top ten. This record belongs to a study of graft-versus-host responses after intestinal transplantation. Study as a whole: Transplant types were multivisceral, liver-intestinal, or isolated intestinal. Each patient got anti-thymocyte globulin induction, then tacrolimus and steroids for about 3 years.

Study results and limitations: High graft-versus-host to host-versus-graft clonal ratios were found in allografts of patients who had graft-donor T cell macrochimerism.

The sequence derives from a human donor who was the organ donor for an intestinal transplant. This material consisted of unstimulated CD8+ T cells sorted from spleen or lymph node cells, taken before transplant.

The CDR3 DNA is TGTGCCAGCATGACGGGTAACTATGGCTACACCTTC. Its translation: CASMTGNYGYTF. This chain links TRBV6-6 with TRBJ1-2, with D uncertain. Trimming cost V 7 bases and J 1 base, with 7 bases left between them. The germline gives CDR1 MNHNY, CDR2 SVGAGI (reference sequence). There are 12 residues in the CDR3.